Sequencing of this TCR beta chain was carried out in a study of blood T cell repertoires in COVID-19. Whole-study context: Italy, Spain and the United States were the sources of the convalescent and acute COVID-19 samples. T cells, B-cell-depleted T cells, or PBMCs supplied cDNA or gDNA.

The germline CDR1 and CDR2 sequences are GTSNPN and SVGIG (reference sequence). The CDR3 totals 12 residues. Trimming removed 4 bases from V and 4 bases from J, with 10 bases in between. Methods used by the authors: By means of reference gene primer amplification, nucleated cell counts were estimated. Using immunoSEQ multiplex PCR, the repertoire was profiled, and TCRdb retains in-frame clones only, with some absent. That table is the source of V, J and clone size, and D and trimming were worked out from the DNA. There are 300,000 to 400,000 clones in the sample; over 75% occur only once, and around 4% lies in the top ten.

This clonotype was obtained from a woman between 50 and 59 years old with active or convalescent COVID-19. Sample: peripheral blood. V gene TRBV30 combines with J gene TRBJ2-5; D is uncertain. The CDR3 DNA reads TGTGCCTGGAACCCCGGTGGAGAGACCCAGTACTTC. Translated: CAWNPGGETQYF.